This TCR beta chain is drawn from a study of blood T cell repertoires in COVID-19. Measured with immunoSEQ multiplex PCR; TCRdb has only the in-frame clones, and not every one. The repertoire holds about 130,000 clones, 75% to 90% seen once, with about 3% in the top ten. Patients in Seattle were enrolled during active infection, then followed longitudinally. The sequenced sample was peripheral blood. The TCR originated in a woman older than 75 with COVID-19, enrolled during active disease.

The CDR3 nucleotides are TGTGCCAGCAGTACCCAGGGGGGAGTGGGCAATGAGCAGTTCTTC. Amino acids: CASSTQGGVGNEQFF. This chain uses TRBV7-2 with TRBJ2-1; D is perhaps TRBD1 (7 bases). V shed 6 bases and J shed 6 bases, with 18 bases lying between them. This CDR3 has 15 amino acids. Germline V gene sequence: CDR1 SGHTA, CDR2 FQGNSA.